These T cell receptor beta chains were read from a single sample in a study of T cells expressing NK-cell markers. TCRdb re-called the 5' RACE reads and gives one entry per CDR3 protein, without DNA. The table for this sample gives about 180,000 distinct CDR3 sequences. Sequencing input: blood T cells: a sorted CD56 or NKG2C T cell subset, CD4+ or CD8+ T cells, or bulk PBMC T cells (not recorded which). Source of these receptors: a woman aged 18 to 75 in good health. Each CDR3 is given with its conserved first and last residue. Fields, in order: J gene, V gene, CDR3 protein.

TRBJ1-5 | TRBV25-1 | CASSESGNNQPQHF
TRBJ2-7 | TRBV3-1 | CASSQGGRDYEQYF
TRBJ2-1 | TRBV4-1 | CASSNGLAGGPSNEQFF
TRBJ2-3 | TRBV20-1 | CSARDSRGFGGETDTQYF
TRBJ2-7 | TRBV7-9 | CAIVTSGYEQYF
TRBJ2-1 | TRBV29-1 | CSLLASGNEQFF
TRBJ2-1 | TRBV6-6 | CASSYGQYNEQFF
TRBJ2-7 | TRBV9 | CASSVAPTEHEQYF
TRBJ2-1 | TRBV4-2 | CASSPGGGPTFDEQFF
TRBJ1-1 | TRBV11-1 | CASSYTRGRNTEAFF
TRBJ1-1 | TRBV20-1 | CSARGAGGPEAFF
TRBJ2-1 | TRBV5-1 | CASSPRTSGGEISYNEQFF